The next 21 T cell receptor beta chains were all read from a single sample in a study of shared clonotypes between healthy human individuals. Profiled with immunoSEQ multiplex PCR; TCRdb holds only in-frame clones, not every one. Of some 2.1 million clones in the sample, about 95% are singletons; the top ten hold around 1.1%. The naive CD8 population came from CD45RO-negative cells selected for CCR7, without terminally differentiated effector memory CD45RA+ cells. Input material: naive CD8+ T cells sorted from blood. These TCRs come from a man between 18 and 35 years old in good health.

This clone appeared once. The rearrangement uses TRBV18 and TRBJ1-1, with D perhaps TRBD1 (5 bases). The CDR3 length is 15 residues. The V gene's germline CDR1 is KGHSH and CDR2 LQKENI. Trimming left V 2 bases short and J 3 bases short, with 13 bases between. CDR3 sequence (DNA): TGTGCCAGCTCACCAGAGGGGAGCGCGGACACTGAAGCTTTCTTT. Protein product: CASSPEGSADTEAFF.

CDR3 DNA: TGTGCCAGCTTCGGGGCTACATCTGGAAACACCATATATTTT. Encoded protein: CASFGATSGNTIYF. The V and J genes are TRBV2 and TRBJ1-3; a weak D match, TRBD1 (5 bases). The V end lost 8 bases, the J end lost 1 base, and 12 bases lay between the germline ends. The CDR3 spans 14 residues. CDR1 and CDR2 from the germline V gene are SNHLY and FYNNEI.

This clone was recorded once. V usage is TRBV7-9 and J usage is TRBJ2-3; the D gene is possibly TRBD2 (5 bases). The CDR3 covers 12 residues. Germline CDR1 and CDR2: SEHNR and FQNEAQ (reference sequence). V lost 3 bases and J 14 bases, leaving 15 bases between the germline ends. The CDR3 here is CASSLDGVATYF. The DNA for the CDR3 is TGTGCCAGCAGCTTGGATGGGGTAGCGACGTATTTT.

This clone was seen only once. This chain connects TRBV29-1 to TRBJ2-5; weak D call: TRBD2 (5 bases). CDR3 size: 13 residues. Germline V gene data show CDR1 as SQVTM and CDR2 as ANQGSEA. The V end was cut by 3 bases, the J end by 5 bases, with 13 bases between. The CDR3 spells CSVDGDGKETQYF. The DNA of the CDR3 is TGCAGCGTTGACGGGGATGGTAAGGAGACCCAGTACTTC.

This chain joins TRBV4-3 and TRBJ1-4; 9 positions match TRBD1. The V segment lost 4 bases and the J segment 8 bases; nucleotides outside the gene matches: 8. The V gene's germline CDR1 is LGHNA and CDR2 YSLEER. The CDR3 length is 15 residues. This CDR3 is CASSPGTGRTEKLFF. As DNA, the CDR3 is TGCGCCAGCAGCCCTGGGACAGGGCGAACGGAAAAACTGTTTTTT.

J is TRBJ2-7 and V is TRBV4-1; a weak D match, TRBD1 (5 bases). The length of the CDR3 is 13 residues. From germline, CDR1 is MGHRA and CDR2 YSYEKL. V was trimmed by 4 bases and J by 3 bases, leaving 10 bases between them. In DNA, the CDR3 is TGCGCCAGCAGCCCCGGACACCTCTACGAGCAGTACTTC. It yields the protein CASSPGHLYEQYF.

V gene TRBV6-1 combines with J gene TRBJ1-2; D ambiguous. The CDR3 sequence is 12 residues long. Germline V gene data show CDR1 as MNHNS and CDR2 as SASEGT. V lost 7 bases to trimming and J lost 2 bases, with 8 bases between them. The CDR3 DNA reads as TGTGCCAGCACGGAGGGCAACTATGGCTACACCTTC. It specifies CASTEGNYGYTF.

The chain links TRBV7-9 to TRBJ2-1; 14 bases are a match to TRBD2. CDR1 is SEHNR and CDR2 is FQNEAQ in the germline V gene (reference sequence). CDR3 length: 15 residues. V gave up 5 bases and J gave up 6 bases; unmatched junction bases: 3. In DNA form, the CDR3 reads TGTGCCAGCAGCGCCGGGACTAGCGGGAGCAATGAGCAGTTCTTC. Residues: CASSAGTSGSNEQFF.

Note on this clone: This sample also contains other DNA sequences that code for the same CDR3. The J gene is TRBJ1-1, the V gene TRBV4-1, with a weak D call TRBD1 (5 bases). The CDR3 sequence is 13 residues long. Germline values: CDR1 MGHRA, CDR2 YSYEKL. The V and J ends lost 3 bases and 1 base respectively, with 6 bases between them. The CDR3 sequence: CASSQTENTEAFF. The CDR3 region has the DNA TGCGCCAGCAGCCAGACAGAGAACACTGAAGCTTTCTTT.

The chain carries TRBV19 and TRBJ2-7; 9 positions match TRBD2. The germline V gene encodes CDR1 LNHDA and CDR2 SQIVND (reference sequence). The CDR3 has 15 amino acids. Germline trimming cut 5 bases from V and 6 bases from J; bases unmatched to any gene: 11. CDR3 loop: CASSPSGGLISEQYF. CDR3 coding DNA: TGTGCCAGTAGTCCAAGCGGGGGGTTAATCAGCGAGCAGTACTTC.

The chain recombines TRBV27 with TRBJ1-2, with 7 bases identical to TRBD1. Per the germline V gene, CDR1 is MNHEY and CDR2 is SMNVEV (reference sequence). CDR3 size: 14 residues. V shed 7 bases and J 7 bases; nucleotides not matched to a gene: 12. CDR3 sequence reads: CASTPGGGSGGYTF. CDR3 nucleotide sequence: TGTGCCAGCACCCCAGGAGGGGGCAGTGGTGGCTACACCTTC.

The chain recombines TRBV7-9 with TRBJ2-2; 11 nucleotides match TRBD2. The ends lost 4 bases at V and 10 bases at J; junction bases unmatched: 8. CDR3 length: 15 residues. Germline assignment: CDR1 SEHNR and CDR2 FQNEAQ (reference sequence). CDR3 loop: CASSSLLAGVVELFF. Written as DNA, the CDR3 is TGTGCCAGCAGCTCGCTACTAGCGGGAGTGGTGGAGCTGTTTTTT.

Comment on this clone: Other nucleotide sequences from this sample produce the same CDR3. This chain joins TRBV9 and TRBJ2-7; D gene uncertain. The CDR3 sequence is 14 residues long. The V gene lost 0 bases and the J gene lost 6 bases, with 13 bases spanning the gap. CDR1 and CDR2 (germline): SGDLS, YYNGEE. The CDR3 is CASSVDGGLSEQYF. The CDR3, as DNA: TGTGCCAGCAGCGTAGATGGCGGCTTAAGCGAGCAGTACTTC.

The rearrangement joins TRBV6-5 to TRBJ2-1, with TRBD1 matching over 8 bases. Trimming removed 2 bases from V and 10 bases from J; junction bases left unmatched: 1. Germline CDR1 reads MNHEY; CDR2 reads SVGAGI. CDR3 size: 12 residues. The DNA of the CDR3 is TGTGCCAGCAGTTACCGGACAGGGGAGCAGTTCTTC. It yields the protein CASSYRTGEQFF.

Here the CDR3 reads CASSASRFNTGELFF. CDR3 DNA sequence: TGTGCCAGCAGTGCGAGCCGATTTAACACCGGGGAGCTGTTTTTT. The chain is built from TRBV6-1 and TRBJ2-2, with no clear D. The length of the CDR3 is 15 residues. V lost 4 bases and J lost 2, with 11 bases in between. Looked up from germline, CDR1 is MNHNS and CDR2 is SASEGT.

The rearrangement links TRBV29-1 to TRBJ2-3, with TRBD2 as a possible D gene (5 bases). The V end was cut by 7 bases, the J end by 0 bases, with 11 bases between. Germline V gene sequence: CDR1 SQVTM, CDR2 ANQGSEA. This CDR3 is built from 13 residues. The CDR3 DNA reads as TGCAGCGGGAGCGGAGGAAGCACAGATACGCAGTATTTT. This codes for CSGSGGSTDTQYF.

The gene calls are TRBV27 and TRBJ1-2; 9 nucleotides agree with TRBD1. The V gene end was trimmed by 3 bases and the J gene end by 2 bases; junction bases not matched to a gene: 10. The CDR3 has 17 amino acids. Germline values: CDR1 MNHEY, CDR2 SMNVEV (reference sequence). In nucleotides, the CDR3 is TGTGCCAGCAGTTTTTTGGGACAGGGTACGAGAAACTATGGCTACACCTTC. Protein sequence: CASSFLGQGTRNYGYTF.

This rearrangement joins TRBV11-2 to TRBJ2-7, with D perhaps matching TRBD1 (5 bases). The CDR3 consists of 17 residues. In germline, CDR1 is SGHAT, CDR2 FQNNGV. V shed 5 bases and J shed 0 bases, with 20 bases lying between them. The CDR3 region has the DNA TGTGCCAGCAGCCCGCGCAGTCTCAGGGCCAACTCCTACGAGCAGTACTTC. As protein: CASSPRSLRANSYEQYF.

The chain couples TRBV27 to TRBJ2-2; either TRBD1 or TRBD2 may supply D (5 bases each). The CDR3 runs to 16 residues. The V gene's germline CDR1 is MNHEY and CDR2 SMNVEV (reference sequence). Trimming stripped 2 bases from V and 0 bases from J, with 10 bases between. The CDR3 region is CASSLEGPTNTGELFF. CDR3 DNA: TGTGCCAGCAGTTTAGAGGGGCCTACGAACACCGGGGAGCTGTTTTTT.

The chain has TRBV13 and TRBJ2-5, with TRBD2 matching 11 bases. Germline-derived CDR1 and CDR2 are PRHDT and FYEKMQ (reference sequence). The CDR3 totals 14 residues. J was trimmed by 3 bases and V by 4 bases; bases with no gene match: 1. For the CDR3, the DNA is TGTGCCAGCAGCTCGACTAGCGGGAAAGAGACCCAGTACTTC. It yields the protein CASSSTSGKETQYF.

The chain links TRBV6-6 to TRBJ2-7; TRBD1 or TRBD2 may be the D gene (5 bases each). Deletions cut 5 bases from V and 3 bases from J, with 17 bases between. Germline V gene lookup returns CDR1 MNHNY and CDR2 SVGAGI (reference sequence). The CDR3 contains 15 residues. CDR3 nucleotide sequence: TGTGCCAGCAGTCGCGTCCGGGACGGATTCTACGAGCAGTACTTC. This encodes CASSRVRDGFYEQYF.